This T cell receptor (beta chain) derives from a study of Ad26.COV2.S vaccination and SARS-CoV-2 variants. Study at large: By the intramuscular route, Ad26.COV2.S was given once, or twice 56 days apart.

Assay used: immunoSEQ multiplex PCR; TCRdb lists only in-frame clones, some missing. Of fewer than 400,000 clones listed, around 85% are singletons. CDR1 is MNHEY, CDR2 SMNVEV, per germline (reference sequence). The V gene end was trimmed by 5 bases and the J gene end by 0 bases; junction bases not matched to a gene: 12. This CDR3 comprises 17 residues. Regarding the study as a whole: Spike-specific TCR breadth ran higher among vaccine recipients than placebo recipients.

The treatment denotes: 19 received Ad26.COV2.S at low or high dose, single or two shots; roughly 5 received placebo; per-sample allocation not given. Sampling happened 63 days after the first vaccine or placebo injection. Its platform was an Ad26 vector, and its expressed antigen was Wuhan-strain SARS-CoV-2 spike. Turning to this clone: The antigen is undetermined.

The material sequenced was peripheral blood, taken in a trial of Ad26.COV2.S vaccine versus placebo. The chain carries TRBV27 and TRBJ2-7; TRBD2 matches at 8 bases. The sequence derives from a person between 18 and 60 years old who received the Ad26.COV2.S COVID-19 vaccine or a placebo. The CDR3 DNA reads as TGTGCCAGCAGTCCCTCCGGGAGGGGGACTAGCTCCTACGAGCAGTACTTC. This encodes CASSPSGRGTSSYEQYF.